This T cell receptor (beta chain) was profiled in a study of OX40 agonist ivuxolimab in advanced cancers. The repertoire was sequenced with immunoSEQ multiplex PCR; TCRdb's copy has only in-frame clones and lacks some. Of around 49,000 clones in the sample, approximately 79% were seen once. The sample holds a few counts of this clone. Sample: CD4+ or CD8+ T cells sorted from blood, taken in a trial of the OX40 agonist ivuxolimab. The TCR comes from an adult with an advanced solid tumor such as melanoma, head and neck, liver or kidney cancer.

The CDR3, as DNA: TGTGCCAGCAGCCCCGAGACCGGGACCCAGTACTTC. It yields the protein CASSPETGTQYF. The genes are TRBV7-9 and TRBJ2-5; D gene unclear. Deletions cut 5 bases from V and 7 bases from J, with 11 bases between. CDR3 length equals 12 residues. CDR1 and CDR2 from the germline V gene are SEHNR and FQNEAQ (reference sequence). The whole variable domain, filled in from reference TRBV7-9 and TRBJ2-5, reads DTGVSQNPRHKITKRGQNVTFRCDPISEHNRLYWYRQTLGQGPEFLTYFQNEAQLEKSRLLSDRFSAERPKGSFSTLEIQRTEQGDSAMYLCASSPETGTQYFGPGTRLLVL.